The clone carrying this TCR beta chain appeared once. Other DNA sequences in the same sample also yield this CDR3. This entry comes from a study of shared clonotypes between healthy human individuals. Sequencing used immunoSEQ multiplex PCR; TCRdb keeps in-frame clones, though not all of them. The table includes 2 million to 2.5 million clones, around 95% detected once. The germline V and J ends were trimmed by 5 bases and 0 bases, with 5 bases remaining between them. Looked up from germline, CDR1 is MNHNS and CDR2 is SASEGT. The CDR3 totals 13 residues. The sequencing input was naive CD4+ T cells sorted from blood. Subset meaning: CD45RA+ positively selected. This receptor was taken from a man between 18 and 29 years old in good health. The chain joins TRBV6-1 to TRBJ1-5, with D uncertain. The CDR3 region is CASSYYSNQPQHF. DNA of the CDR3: TGTGCCAGCAGTTATTATAGCAATCAGCCCCAGCATTTT.